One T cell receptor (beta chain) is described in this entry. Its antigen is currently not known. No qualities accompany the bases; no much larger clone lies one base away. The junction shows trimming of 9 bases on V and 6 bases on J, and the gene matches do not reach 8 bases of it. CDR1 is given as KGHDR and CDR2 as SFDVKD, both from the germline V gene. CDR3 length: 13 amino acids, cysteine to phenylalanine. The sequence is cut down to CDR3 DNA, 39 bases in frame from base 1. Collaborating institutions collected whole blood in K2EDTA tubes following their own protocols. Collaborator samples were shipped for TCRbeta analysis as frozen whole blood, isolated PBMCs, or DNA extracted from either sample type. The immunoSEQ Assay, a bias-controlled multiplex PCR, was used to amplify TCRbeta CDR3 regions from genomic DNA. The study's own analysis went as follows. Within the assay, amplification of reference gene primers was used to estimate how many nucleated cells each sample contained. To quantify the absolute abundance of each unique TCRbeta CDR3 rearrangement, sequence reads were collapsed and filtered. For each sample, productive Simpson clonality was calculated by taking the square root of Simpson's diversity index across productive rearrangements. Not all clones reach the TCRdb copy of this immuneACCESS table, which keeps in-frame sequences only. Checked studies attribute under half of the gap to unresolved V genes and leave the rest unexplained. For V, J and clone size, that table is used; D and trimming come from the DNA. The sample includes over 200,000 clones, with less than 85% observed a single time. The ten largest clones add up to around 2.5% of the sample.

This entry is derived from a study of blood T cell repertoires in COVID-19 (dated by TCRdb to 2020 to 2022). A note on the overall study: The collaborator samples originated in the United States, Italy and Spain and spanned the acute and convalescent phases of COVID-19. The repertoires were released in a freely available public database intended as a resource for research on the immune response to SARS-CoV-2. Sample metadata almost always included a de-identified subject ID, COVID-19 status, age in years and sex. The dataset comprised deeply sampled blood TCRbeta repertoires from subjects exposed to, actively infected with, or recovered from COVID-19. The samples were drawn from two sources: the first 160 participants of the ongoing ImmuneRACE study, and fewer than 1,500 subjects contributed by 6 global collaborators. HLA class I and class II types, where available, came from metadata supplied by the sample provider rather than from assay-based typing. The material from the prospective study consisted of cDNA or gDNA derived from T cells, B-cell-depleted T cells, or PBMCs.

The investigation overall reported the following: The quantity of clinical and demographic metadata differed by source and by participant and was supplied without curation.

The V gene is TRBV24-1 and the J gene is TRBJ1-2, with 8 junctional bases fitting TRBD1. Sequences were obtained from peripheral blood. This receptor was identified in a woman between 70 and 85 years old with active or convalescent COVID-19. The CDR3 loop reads CATAQNRGDGYTF. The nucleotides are TGTGCCACCGCACAAAACAGGGGGGATGGCTACACCTTC.